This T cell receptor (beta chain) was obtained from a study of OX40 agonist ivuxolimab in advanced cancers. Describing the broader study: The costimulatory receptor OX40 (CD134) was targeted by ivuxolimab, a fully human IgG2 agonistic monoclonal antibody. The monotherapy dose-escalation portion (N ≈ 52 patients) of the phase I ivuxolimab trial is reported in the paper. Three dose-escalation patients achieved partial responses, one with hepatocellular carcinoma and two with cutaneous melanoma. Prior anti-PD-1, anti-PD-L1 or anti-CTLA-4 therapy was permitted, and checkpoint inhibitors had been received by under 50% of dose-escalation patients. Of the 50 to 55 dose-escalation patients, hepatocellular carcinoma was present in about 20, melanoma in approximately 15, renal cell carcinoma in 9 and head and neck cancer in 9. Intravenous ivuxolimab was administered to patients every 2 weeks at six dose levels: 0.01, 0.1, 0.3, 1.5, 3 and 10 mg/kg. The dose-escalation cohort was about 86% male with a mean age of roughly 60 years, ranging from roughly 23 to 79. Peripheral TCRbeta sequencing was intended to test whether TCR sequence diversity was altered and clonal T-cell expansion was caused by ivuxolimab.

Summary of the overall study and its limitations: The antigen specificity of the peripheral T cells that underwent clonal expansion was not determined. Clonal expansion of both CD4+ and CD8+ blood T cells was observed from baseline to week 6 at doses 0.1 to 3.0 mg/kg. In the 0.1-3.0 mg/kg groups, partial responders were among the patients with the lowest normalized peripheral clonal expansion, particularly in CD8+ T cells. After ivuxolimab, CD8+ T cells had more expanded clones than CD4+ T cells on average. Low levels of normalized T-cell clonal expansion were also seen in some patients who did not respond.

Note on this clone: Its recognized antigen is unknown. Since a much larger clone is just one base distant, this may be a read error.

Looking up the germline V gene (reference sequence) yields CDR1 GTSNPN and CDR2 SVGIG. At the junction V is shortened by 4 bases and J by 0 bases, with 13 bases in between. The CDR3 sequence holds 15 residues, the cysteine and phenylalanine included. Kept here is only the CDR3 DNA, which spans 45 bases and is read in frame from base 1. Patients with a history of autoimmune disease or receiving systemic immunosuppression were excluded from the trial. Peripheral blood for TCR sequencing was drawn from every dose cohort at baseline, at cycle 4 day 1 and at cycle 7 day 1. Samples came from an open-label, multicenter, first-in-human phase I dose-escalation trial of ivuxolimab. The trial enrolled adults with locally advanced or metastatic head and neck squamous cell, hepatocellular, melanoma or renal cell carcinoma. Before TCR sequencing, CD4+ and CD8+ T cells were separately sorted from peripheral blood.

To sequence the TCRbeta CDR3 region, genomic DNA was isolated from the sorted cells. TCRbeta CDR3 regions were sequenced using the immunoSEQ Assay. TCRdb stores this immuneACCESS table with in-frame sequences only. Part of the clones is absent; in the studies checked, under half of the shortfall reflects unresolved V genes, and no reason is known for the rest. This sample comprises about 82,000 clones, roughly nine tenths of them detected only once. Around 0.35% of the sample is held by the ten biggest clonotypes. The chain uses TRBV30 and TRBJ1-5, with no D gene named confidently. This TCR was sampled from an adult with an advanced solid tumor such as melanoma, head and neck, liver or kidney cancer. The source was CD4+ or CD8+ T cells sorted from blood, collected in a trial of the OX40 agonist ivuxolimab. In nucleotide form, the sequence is TGTGCCTGGAATCCTTTGGACGGTAGCAATCAGCCCCAGCATTTT. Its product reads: CAWNPLDGSNQPQHF. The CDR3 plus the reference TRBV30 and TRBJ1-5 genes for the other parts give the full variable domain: SQTIHQWPATLVQPVGSPLSLECTVEGTSNPNLYWYRQAAGRGLQLLFYSVGIGQISSEVPQNLSASRPQDRQFILSSKKLLLSDSGFYLCAWNPLDGSNQPQHFGDGTRLSIL.